The 17 T cell receptor beta chains below were found in one sample sequenced in a study of T cell responses to AZD1222 COVID-19 vaccine. The table came from immunoSEQ multiplex PCR; TCRdb's copy has only in-frame clones and leaves some out. Of about 96,000 clones detected, 80% to 90% appear once; the ten largest clones hold about 1.5%. Sequencing was performed on peripheral blood, taken on day 0 of AZD1222 vaccination. Every receptor here comes from an adult in good health.

The chain recombines TRBV5-4 with TRBJ1-2; 7 bases are shared with TRBD1. Unmatched junction bases numbered 7, after V lost 2 bases and J lost 3 bases. The CDR3 extends over 15 amino acids. Germline CDR1 SGHNT, CDR2 YYREEE (reference sequence). The CDR3 protein is CASSLEQGLHYGYTF. The CDR3 DNA reads as TGTGCCAGCAGCTTAGAACAGGGGCTCCACTATGGCTACACCTTC. The full variable domain, in which reference TRBV5-4 and TRBJ1-2 provide the parts outside the CDR3, is ETGVTQSPTHLIKTRGQQVTLRCSSQSGHNTVSWYQQALGQGPQFIFQYYREEENGRGNFPPRFSGLQFPNYSSELNVNALELDDSALYLCASSLEQGLHYGYTFGSGTRLTVV.

On this clone itself: At one end the junction does not follow the germline gene, possibly because of a read error. This chain connects TRBV7-7 to TRBJ2-5; no clear D. The CDR3 runs to 15 residues. Germline CDR1 SSHAT, CDR2 FNYEAQ (reference sequence). The CDR3, as DNA: TGTGCTAGCAGCCCGGGTGCTAGTGCTTCGGAGACCCAGTACTTC. Protein product: CASSPGASASETQYF. The whole variable domain, filled in from reference TRBV7-7 and TRBJ2-5, reads GAGVSQSPRYKVTKRGQDVTLRCDPISSHATLYWYQQALGQGPEFLTYFNYEAQPDKSGLPSDRFSAERPEGSISTLTIQRTEQRDSAMYRCASSPGASASETQYFGPGTRLLVL.

This clone was recorded once. The gene calls are TRBV7-9 and TRBJ2-7; possibly TRBD1 for D (5 bases). V gave up 0 bases and J gave up 1 base, with 7 bases separating them. This CDR3 contains 14 residues. The V gene's germline CDR1 is SEHNR and CDR2 FQNEAQ (reference sequence). As DNA, the CDR3 is TGTGCCAGCAGCTTAGCAGGGGTATCCTACGAGCAGTACTTC. The encoded protein is CASSLAGVSYEQYF.

The chain employs TRBV5-1 and TRBJ1-1; D remains ambiguous. Trimming pared 0 bases from V and 0 bases from J, leaving 9 bases between. Per the germline V gene, CDR1 is SGHRS and CDR2 is YFSETQ. The CDR3 consists of 15 residues. This chain's CDR3 is CASSLASQLNTEAFF. Written as DNA, the CDR3 is TGCGCCAGCAGCTTGGCCTCCCAGCTGAACACTGAAGCTTTCTTT.

V gene TRBV4-1 combines with J gene TRBJ1-2; 11 bases map to TRBD1. Looked up from germline, CDR1 is MGHRA and CDR2 is YSYEKL. CDR3 length equals 15 residues. V trimming: 1 base; J trimming: 6 bases; junction bases outside the gene matches: 4. In nucleotides, the CDR3 is TGCGCCAGCAGCCAAGTGGACAGGGGGCTCGATGGCTACACCTTC. It encodes CASSQVDRGLDGYTF.

CDR3 DNA sequence: TGTGCCAGCAGTTTCAGGAGTGGCTACACCTTC. It encodes CASSFRSGYTF. The chain recombines TRBV12-3 or TRBV12-4 with TRBJ1-2; no clear D gene. The CDR3 consists of 11 residues. V dropped 3 bases and J dropped 7 bases, with 6 bases sitting between them.

This CDR3 is CASRAPDDYGYTF. The CDR3 nucleotides are TGTGCCAGCAGAGCGCCGGACGATTATGGCTACACCTTC. The chain has TRBV9 and TRBJ1-2; no clear D gene. The germline gives CDR1 SGDLS, CDR2 YYNGEE. Trimming shortened V by 5 bases and J by 5 bases, and 13 bases separated the two germline ends. CDR3 length: 13 residues.

The chain has TRBV3-1 (or the pseudogene TRBV3-2) and TRBJ2-6; D assignment may be TRBD1 or TRBD2 (5 bases each). Trimming stripped 2 bases from V and 7 bases from J, with 15 bases between. Germline V gives CDR1 LGHDT, CDR2 YNNKEL (reference sequence). The CDR3 sequence is 16 residues long. CDR3 coding DNA: TGTGCCAGCAGCCAACGGTTTGGGGGTATCGCCAACGTCCTGACTTTC. Its translation: CASSQRFGGIANVLTF.

The chain uses TRBV6-1 and TRBJ1-3, with D hard to call. In germline, CDR1 is MNHNS, CDR2 SASEGT. The CDR3 totals 14 residues. Trimming removed 2 bases from V and 11 bases from J, with 16 bases in between. CDR3 nucleotides: TGTGCCAGCAGTGAACGGGCAGACGAGCTCGCCATATATTTT. Protein sequence: CASSERADELAIYF.

Turning to this clone: A read error may account for a junction end that differs from germline. The chain has TRBV7-7 and TRBJ1-2; the D is unclear. The CDR3 has 13 residues. Per germline, CDR1 SSHAT and CDR2 FNYEAQ (reference sequence). The CDR3: CASSLGQTLGYTF. The CDR3, as DNA: TGTGCTAGCAGCTTAGGCCAGACTCTTGGCTACACCTTC.

The chain is built from TRBV7-3 and TRBJ2-3, with 7 bases matching TRBD2. Germline CDR1 reads SGHTA; CDR2 reads FQGTGA. The CDR3 sequence is 14 residues long. Unmatched junction bases numbered 9, after V lost 2 bases and J lost 10 bases. The CDR3 DNA follows: TGTGCCAGCAGCTTACTTGGGACTACCTCATCGCAGTATTTT. Amino acids: CASSLLGTTSSQYF.

DNA for the CDR3: TGTGCCAGTAGTCGACAGGGCGACACTGAAGCTTTCTTT. As protein: CASSRQGDTEAFF. V and J are TRBV19 and TRBJ1-1; 7 bases fit TRBD1. Germline V gene sequence: CDR1 LNHDA, CDR2 SQIVND (reference sequence). J gave up 3 bases and V 5 bases, and 3 bases lay outside the gene matches. This CDR3 comprises 13 residues.

Notes on this clone: Relative to the germline gene, one junction end is altered; a read error may explain this. The CDR3 bases are TGTGCCAGCAGTGGAGTGGGGACTAGCGAAAAACGGGCCTTC. Translation gives CASSGVGTSEKRAF. The V call is TRBV28, the J call TRBJ2-7; 10 bases fit TRBD2. This CDR3 has 14 amino acids. CDR1 is MDHEN, CDR2 SYDVKM, per germline.

V gene TRBV18 combines with J gene TRBJ2-2; 9 nucleotides align to TRBD2. Germline trimming cut 5 bases from V and 7 bases from J; bases unmatched to any gene: 8. This CDR3 has 15 residues. Germline assignment: CDR1 KGHSH and CDR2 LQKENI. CDR3 nucleotides: TGTGCCAGCTCATCTCAGCGGGGGGAATTCGGGGAGCTGTTTTTT. Amino acid sequence: CASSSQRGEFGELFF.

The gene calls are TRBV7-6 and TRBJ1-1, with D unclear. The germline gives CDR1 SGHVS, CDR2 FNYEAQ. The CDR3 totals 15 residues. With 4 bases removed from V and 5 bases from J, the gap between germline ends came to 17 bases. For the CDR3, the DNA is TGTGCCAGCAGCTCATCTGGCGGCAGAACAACTGAAGCTTTCTTT. Translated: CASSSSGGRTTEAFF. The entire variable domain, with the rest obtained from reference TRBV7-6 and TRBJ1-1, is as follows: GAGVSQSPRYKVTKRGQDVALRCDPISGHVSLYWYRQALGQGPEFLTYFNYEAQQDKSGLPNDRFSAERPEGSISTLTIQRTEQRDSAMYRCASSSSGGRTTEAFFGQGTRLTVV.

This chain uses TRBV7-2 with TRBJ1-2, with 9 bases that match TRBD1. The CDR3 contains 16 residues. Trimming removed 1 base from V and 5 bases from J; junction bases left unmatched: 8. Germline CDR1 and CDR2: SGHTA and FQGNSA. Here the CDR3 DNA reads TGTGCCAGCAGCTTAGTAGGACAGGGGAAGAGATATGGCTACACCTTC. It specifies CASSLVGQGKRYGYTF.

The genes are TRBV19 and TRBJ2-5, with D perhaps TRBD1 or TRBD2 (5 bases each). CDR1 and CDR2 from the germline V gene are LNHDA and SQIVND (reference sequence). The CDR3 loop spans 14 amino acids. V lost 5 bases and J lost 4, with 14 bases in between. The CDR3 spells CASSLQGATETQYF. The CDR3 nucleotides read TGTGCCAGTAGTTTGCAGGGAGCGACAGAGACCCAGTACTTC.